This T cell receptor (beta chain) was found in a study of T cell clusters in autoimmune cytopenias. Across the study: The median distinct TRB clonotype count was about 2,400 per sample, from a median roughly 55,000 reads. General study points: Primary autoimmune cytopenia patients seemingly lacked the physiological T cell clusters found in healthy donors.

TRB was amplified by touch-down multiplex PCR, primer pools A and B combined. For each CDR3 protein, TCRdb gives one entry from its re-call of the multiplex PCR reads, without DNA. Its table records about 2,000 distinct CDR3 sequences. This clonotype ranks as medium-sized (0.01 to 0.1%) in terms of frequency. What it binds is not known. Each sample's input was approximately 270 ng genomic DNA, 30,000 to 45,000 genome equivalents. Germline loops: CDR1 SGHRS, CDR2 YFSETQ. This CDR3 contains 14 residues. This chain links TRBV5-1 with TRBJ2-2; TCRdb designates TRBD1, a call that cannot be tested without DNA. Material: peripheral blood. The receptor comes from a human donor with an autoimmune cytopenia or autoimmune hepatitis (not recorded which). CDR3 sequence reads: CASLPGSNTGELFF.